The T cell receptor (beta chain) described here comes from a study of cytomegalovirus exposure and HLA in healthy donors. Assay used: immunoSEQ multiplex PCR; TCRdb lists only in-frame clones, some missing. The data show about 57,000 clones, approximately 95% seen once. Study results and caveats: The classifier reportedly diagnosed cytomegalovirus status with high specificity and sensitivity. Overall, approximately 150 TCR beta chains were annotated as cytomegalovirus-associated.

Trimming took off 4 bases at V and 5 bases at J, with 11 bases between the two ends. This CDR3 is built from 14 residues. Germline V gives CDR1 LNHNV, CDR2 YYDKDF (reference sequence). As concerns this clone: Antigen specificity is unknown.

Material: PBMCs. The V and J genes are TRBV15 and TRBJ2-2; D is possibly TRBD1 (6 bases). This TCR was sampled from a woman under 30 in good health and CMV-seronegative. The CDR3 DNA reads TGTGCCACCAGCACTAGGCAGGGGACCGGGGAGCTGTTTTTT. Encoded protein: CATSTRQGTGELFF.